Listed below are T cell receptor beta chains from one sample, sequenced in a study of cytomegalovirus exposure and HLA in healthy donors. Assay: immunoSEQ multiplex PCR; the TCRdb copy retains only in-frame clones and omits some. This sample has 90,000 to 120,000 clones, with 75% to 80% found just once. Sequenced material: PBMCs. Every receptor here comes from a man in his sixties in good health and CMV-seropositive. Both conserved end residues are part of each CDR3. D genes are given only for firm matches. Clone size is shown for a subset of rows, as once, few, many or a class of expanded clone.

TRBV4-1	TRBJ2-3	.	TRBD2	TGCGCCAGCAGCCTTGGACTAGCGGGGATAGATACGCAGTATTTT	CASSLGLAGIDTQYF
TRBV6-5	TRBJ2-7	.	TRBD1	TGTGCCAGCAGTGCGGTAGGACAGGGGGTTCGTGAGCAGTACTTC	CASSAVGQGVREQYF
TRBV6-4	TRBJ2-2	.	TRBD1	TGTGCCAGCAGTGACACCACAGGGGACACCGGGGAGCTGTTTTTT	CASSDTTGDTGELFF
TRBV28	TRBJ2-2	.	.	TGTGCCAGCAGTGTCAGGGGTGCAAACACCGGGGAGCTGTTTTTT	CASSVRGANTGELFF
TRBV14	TRBJ2-2	few	.	TGTGCCAGCAGCCCTGTGACAGTGAACACCGGGGAGCTGTTTTTT	CASSPVTVNTGELFF
TRBV6-5	TRBJ2-7	.	.	TGTGCCAGCAGTCACCGGGCCTACGAGCAGTACTTC	CASSHRAYEQYF
TRBV9	TRBJ1-1	.	.	TGTGCCAGCAGCAGCAACAGGGTTTCTAGCACTGAAGCTTTCTTT	CASSSNRVSSTEAFF
TRBV7-2	TRBJ2-3	.	TRBD2	TGTGCCAGCAGATCTACCGGGACTAGCCGCGGGGATACGCAGTATTTT	CASRSTGTSRGDTQYF
TRBV2	TRBJ2-1	.	.	TGTGCCAGCAGTGTGGGGCAGAGCTCCTACAATGAGCAGTTCTTC	CASSVGQSSYNEQFF
TRBV5-1	TRBJ2-7	.	TRBD2	TGCGCCAGCAGTGATAGCGGGGGGGTCGAGCAGTACTTC	CASSDSGGVEQYF
TRBV5-1	TRBJ2-7	.	.	TGCGCCAGCAGCTTGGAACTTCAGGGATGGAGTCGGGTTCCTTACGAGCAGTACTTC	CASSLELQGWSRVPYEQYF
TRBV7-8	TRBJ1-3	few	TRBD1	TGTGCCAGCAGCTCACAGGGGGCCACTGGAAACACCATATATTTT	CASSSQGATGNTIYF
TRBV11-2	TRBJ1-2	.	TRBD1	TGTGCCAGCAGCCCATTACAGGGGGAGAGCTATGGCTACACCTTC	CASSPLQGESYGYTF
TRBV15	TRBJ2-1	.	TRBD2	TGTGCCACCAGCAGCGAGGCTAGCGGGATTGCTTACAATGAGCAGTTCTTC	CATSSEASGIAYNEQFF
TRBV2	TRBJ1-2	.	.	TGTGCCAGCAGTGACTCCCCGTCGCGCGGCTACACCTTC	CASSDSPSRGYTF
TRBV27	TRBJ1-1	.	.	TGTGCCAGCAGTTTAAGGACTAACACTGAAGCTTTCTTT	CASSLRTNTEAFF
TRBV28	TRBJ2-3	.	TRBD1	TGTGCCAGCAGTCTCCCCGACAGGGGCTTAGGGCAGTATTTT	CASSLPDRGLGQYF
TRBV7-9	TRBJ1-6	.	TRBD1	TGTGCCAGCAGCTTATCCAGGGGGCATAATTCACCCCTCCACTTT	CASSLSRGHNSPLHF
TRBV18	TRBJ2-1	once	.	TGTGCCAGCTCACCCCAGGCCGACAATGAGCAGTTCTTC	CASSPQADNEQFF
TRBV7-9	TRBJ1-2	.	TRBD1	TGTGCCAGCAGCCAAGGACAGGGGCTGTATGGCTACACCTTC	CASSQGQGLYGYTF
TRBV10-3	TRBJ2-1	.	.	TGTGCCATCAGTGAGTCGAGGACTTCAGGGGTAGGCGAGCAGTTCTTC	CAISESRTSGVGEQFF
TRBV6-5	TRBJ2-7	.	TRBD1	TGTGCCAGCAGCTACAGGGGATCCTACGAGCAGTACTTC	CASSYRGSYEQYF
TRBV5-1	TRBJ2-5	.	.	TGCGCCAGCAGCTTGAATGGCGGGAACCAGGAGACCCAGTACTTC	CASSLNGGNQETQYF
TRBV12-5	TRBJ2-5	.	.	TGTGCTAGTGGTTTGGCCGCAGGGCGAGAGACCCAGTACTTC	CASGLAAGRETQYF
TRBV7-8	TRBJ2-3	.	TRBD2	TGTGCCAGCAGCTTCGGGACTAGTACAGATACGCAGTATTTT	CASSFGTSTDTQYF
TRBV10-1	TRBJ2-1	.	TRBD2	TGCGCCAGCAAACTAGCGGGGGGCAGCGAGCAGTTCTTC	CASKLAGGSEQFF
TRBV19	TRBJ2-2	.	TRBD1	TGTGCCAGTAGTATAGTAGGGACAGCGAACACCGGGGAGCTGTTTTTT	CASSIVGTANTGELFF
TRBV6-6	TRBJ1-1	.	.	TGTGCCAGCATCACTCCAGGGAACACTGAAGCTTTCTTT	CASITPGNTEAFF
TRBV5-4	TRBJ2-7	.	TRBD2	TGTGCCAGCAGTGGGTCGGGGGGAGTAACCTACGAGCAGTACTTC	CASSGSGGVTYEQYF
TRBV10-3	TRBJ2-7	.	TRBD1	TGTGCCATCAGTGAGTCGAGACAGGGGGGGGAGCAGTACTTC	CAISESRQGGEQYF
TRBV23-1	TRBJ1-6	once	TRBD1	TGCGCCAGCAGTCACCACCGACAGGGTTCCAACGGCAATTCACCCCTCCACTTT	CASSHHRQGSNGNSPLHF
TRBV5-4	TRBJ2-1	.	.	TGTGCCAGCAGCTTTGGGTCCCCTAGCTCCTACAATGAGCAGTTCTTC	CASSFGSPSSYNEQFF
TRBV7-2	TRBJ1-3	.	.	TGTGCCAGCAGCCCAGGTATCTTCTCTGGAAACACCATATATTTT	CASSPGIFSGNTIYF
TRBV20-1	TRBJ2-3	once	.	TGCAGTGCTAGGGGGGGAGATACGCAGTATTTT	CSARGGDTQYF
TRBV2	TRBJ1-2	.	.	TGTGCCAGCAGTGAACAGGGGAGACATGGCTACACCTTC	CASSEQGRHGYTF
TRBV9	TRBJ1-4	.	TRBD1	TGTGCCAGCAGTTTGACCGGGACAGGGACTACCTTAGGTGAAAAACTGTTTTTT	CASSLTGTGTTLGEKLFF
TRBV5-6	TRBJ2-5	.	.	TGTGCCAGCAGCTTGGTAGGGGCCGGGGGTGGGCAAGAGACCCAGTACTTC	CASSLVGAGGGQETQYF
TRBV6-5	TRBJ2-7	.	TRBD1	TGTGCCAGCAGAAGGGGGCCCTCCTACGAGCAGTACTTC	CASRRGPSYEQYF
TRBV9	TRBJ2-2	.	.	TGTGCCAGCCGGGCCCCGGCGGGCGGGGAGCTGTTTTTT	CASRAPAGGELFF
TRBV30	TRBJ1-4	.	.	TGTGCCTGGAGCAAAAATGAAAAACTGTTTTTT	CAWSKNEKLFF
TRBV27	TRBJ1-6	.	.	TGTGCCAGCGGGAGCTCCTATAATTCACCCCTCCACTTT	CASGSSYNSPLHF
TRBV2	TRBJ1-1	.	.	TGTGCCAGCAGAGACTTCATCGGGGGAACTGAAGCTTTCTTT	CASRDFIGGTEAFF
TRBV18	TRBJ1-2	.	TRBD1	TGTGCCAGCTCACCCGGGACAGGAAACTATGGCTACACCTTC	CASSPGTGNYGYTF
TRBV7-2	TRBJ2-3	once	TRBD2	TGTGCCAGCAGCTTAGCGCTCGGTCTAGCGGGGGGCCCGCAGTATTTT	CASSLALGLAGGPQYF
TRBV29-1	TRBJ1-1	.	.	TGCAGCGTTGAAGAGTTCGGAGGGGCTGAAGCTTTCTTT	CSVEEFGGAEAFF
TRBV6-6	TRBJ2-1	.	.	TGTGCCAGCAGTTACTCGAATGTTGCTAACGAGCAGTTCTTC	CASSYSNVANEQFF
TRBV5-1	TRBJ1-1	.	TRBD1	TGCGCCAGCAGCCGGGACAGGGGTACCCCTGAAGCTTTCTTT	CASSRDRGTPEAFF
TRBV7-9	TRBJ2-5	.	.	TGTGCCAGCAGCTTAGGGGTCACTAGGGCGGCAGAGACCCAGTACTTC	CASSLGVTRAAETQYF
TRBV5-1	TRBJ1-1	.	.	TGCGCCAGCAGCTTTGGACAGAACACTGAAGCTTTCTTT	CASSFGQNTEAFF
TRBV5-4	TRBJ2-3	.	TRBD2	TGTGCCAGCAGCTTGGGATACGGGGGGAGCACAGATACGCAGTATTTT	CASSLGYGGSTDTQYF
TRBV7-6	TRBJ1-6	.	.	TGTGCCAGCAGCGCTCGACTGAATTCACCCCTCCACTTT	CASSARLNSPLHF
TRBV7-3	TRBJ2-3	.	.	TGTGCCAGCAGCACGGGAGTTTACACAGATACGCAGTATTTT	CASSTGVYTDTQYF
TRBV28	TRBJ2-5	.	.	TGTGCCAGCAACCAGGAGACAGTGAACCAGGAGACCCAGTACTTC	CASNQETVNQETQYF
TRBV19	TRBJ2-2	.	TRBD2	TGTGCCAGCGGGGTTGGGGGGGCCGGGGAGCTGTTTTTT	CASGVGGAGELFF
TRBV5-4	TRBJ2-7	.	.	TGTGCCAGCAGCTCACCCAGCTCCTACGAGCAGTACTTC	CASSSPSSYEQYF
TRBV28	TRBJ2-2	.	.	TGTGCCAGCAGAGGGGGTCCCGGGGAGCTGTTTTTT	CASRGGPGELFF
TRBV7-9	TRBJ2-5	.	TRBD1	TGTGCCAGCAGCCCACGGACAGGGGGCTTAGTTGTTTGGGAAGAGACCCAGTACTTC	CASSPRTGGLVVWEETQYF